The 19 T cell receptor beta chains below all came from one sample that was sequenced in a study of shared clonotypes between healthy human individuals. The protocol was immunoSEQ multiplex PCR, while the TCRdb copy is restricted to in-frame clones and leaves out a portion. This repertoire shows fewer than 550,000 clones, about 75% found once; its top ten account for 12%. The specimen was PBMCs. These receptors originate from a woman in her 40s in good health. Some clones in this sample may be carry-over from other donors' samples.

This chain joins TRBV10-3 and TRBJ1-1; 8 bases are shared with TRBD1. CDR3 length: 16 amino acids. Germline-derived CDR1 and CDR2 are ENHRY and SYGVKD. J gave up 4 bases and V 6 bases, and 13 bases lay outside the gene matches. CDR3 region: CAIRGADRGSGTEAFF. Written as DNA, the CDR3 is TGTGCCATCAGGGGGGCTGACAGGGGCTCGGGCACTGAAGCTTTCTTT.

The chain couples TRBV7-9 to TRBJ2-1; 7 bases match TRBD1. CDR1 and CDR2 from the germline V gene are SEHNR and FQNEAQ (reference sequence). V lost 1 base to trimming and J lost 12 bases; unmatched junction nucleotides: 6. The CDR3 length is 13 residues. The CDR3 loop reads CASSLGERTGQFF. DNA for the CDR3: TGTGCCAGCAGCTTAGGGGAAAGGACAGGGCAGTTCTTC.

The chain employs TRBV7-8 and TRBJ2-7; D is ambiguous. V was shortened by 0 bases and J by 3 bases, with 15 bases between the two germline ends. This CDR3 contains 16 residues. CDR1 is SGHVS and CDR2 is FQNEAQ in the germline V gene. The DNA for the CDR3 is TGTGCCAGCAGCTTAGCGGAAGGCGGTACCAGCTACGAGCAGTACTTC. This gives the protein CASSLAEGGTSYEQYF. Using reference TRBV7-8 and TRBJ2-7 for the parts outside the CDR3, the full variable domain is GAGVSQSPRYKVAKRGQDVALRCDPISGHVSLFWYQQALGQGPEFLTYFQNEAQLDKSGLPSDRFFAERPEGSVSTLKIQRTQQEDSAVYLCASSLAEGGTSYEQYFGPGTRLTVT.

This clone was seen only a few times. The chain carries TRBV6-1 and TRBJ1-1; no clear D gene. Germline V lookup: CDR1 MNHNS, CDR2 SASEGT. The CDR3 length is 15 residues. V lost 1 base and J lost 1, with 10 bases in between. The CDR3 DNA reads TGTGCCAGCAGTGAAGACGCGGGTTCGAACACTGAAGCTTTCTTT. Translating it yields CASSEDAGSNTEAFF.

This clone showed up just a few times. This chain joins TRBV19 and TRBJ2-6; TRBD1 agrees at 9 bases. The V and J ends lost 4 bases and 0 bases, in that order; junction bases with no gene match: 7. CDR1 and CDR2 from the germline V gene are LNHDA and SQIVND (reference sequence). There are 18 residues in the CDR3. CDR3 bases: TGTGCCAGTAGTACCAGACAGGGGGTTGGCTCTGGGGCCAACGTCCTGACTTTC. This sequence encodes CASSTRQGVGSGANVLTF.

In its sample, this clone was seen once. The rearrangement links TRBV5-4 to TRBJ1-2, with a possible D match to TRBD1 (5 bases). Germline V lookup: CDR1 SGHNT, CDR2 YYREEE (reference sequence). Trimming stripped 4 bases from V and 5 bases from J, with 9 bases between. This CDR3 region has 12 residues. The CDR3 DNA reads as TGTGCCAGCAGCCGGGACCAATATGGCTACACCTTC. It specifies CASSRDQYGYTF.

This clone has just a few counts. Distinct nucleotide sequences in the sample also encode this CDR3. This sequence joins TRBV5-1 and TRBJ2-7; D call uncertain. The CDR3 is 13 amino acids. CDR1 SGHRS and CDR2 YFSETQ come from the germline V gene. V dropped 2 bases and J dropped 0 bases, with 6 bases sitting between them. The CDR3 coding sequence is TGCGCCAGCAGCTTTTCGAGCTCCTACGAGCAGTACTTC. This translates into CASSFSSSYEQYF. Full variable domain (missing parts from reference TRBV5-1 and TRBJ2-7): KAGVTQTPRYLIKTRGQQVTLSCSPISGHRSVSWYQQTPGQGLQFLFEYFSETQRNKGNFPGRFSGRQFSNSRSEMNVSTLELGDSALYLCASSFSSSYEQYFGPGTRLTVT.

CDR3 sequence (DNA): TGTGCCAGCAACCCCACCGGCGCATTCAATGAGCAGTTCTTC. Its protein product is CASNPTGAFNEQFF. V is TRBV27 and J is TRBJ2-1; D gene ambiguous. The germline CDR1 and CDR2 sequences are MNHEY and SMNVEV (reference sequence). The CDR3 has 14 amino acids. V lost 7 bases to trimming and J lost 6 bases, with 16 bases between them.

The rearrangement links TRBV27 to TRBJ2-1; perhaps TRBD2 as D (5 bases). Per the germline V gene, CDR1 is MNHEY and CDR2 is SMNVEV (reference sequence). Trimming shortened V by 0 bases and J by 2 bases, and 8 bases separated the two germline ends. This CDR3 has 15 amino acids. The CDR3 is CASSLSSVPYNEQFF. The CDR3 coding sequence is TGTGCCAGCAGTTTATCTAGCGTCCCCTACAATGAGCAGTTCTTC.

The CDR3 nucleotides are TGTGCCAGCAGCTTAGGCGATGAAAAACTGTTTTTT. This sequence encodes CASSLGDEKLFF. V usage is TRBV7-6 and J usage is TRBJ1-4; D is uncertain. The CDR3 loop spans 12 amino acids. Trimming removed 1 base from V and 6 bases from J, with 3 bases in between. Germline values: CDR1 SGHVS, CDR2 FNYEAQ.

The rearrangement joins TRBV7-2 to TRBJ2-5, with D unresolved. CDR1 and CDR2 from the germline V gene are SGHTA and FQGNSA. Trimming left V 3 bases short and J 5 bases short, with 13 bases between. This CDR3 is 14 amino acids long. The CDR3 loop is CASSLGRAFETQYF. Here the CDR3 DNA reads TGTGCCAGCAGCTTGGGTAGGGCCTTCGAGACCCAGTACTTC.

This chain connects TRBV10-1 to TRBJ2-7; D unresolved. Trimming removed 5 bases from V and 8 bases from J, with 16 bases in between. CDR1 WNHNN and CDR2 SYGVQD come from the germline V gene (reference sequence). This CDR3 is 13 amino acids long. This chain's CDR3 is CASSSELYRQQYF. CDR3 nucleotides: TGCGCCAGCAGTTCCGAGCTTTACCGTCAGCAGTACTTC.

V usage is TRBV2 and J usage is TRBJ2-3; D is undetermined. This CDR3 comprises 13 residues. Germline V CDR1 and CDR2: SNHLY, FYNNEI. V lost 6 bases to trimming and J lost 4 bases, with 11 bases between them. The DNA of the CDR3 is TGTGCCAGCAGCCCTATTACCGCAGATACGCAGTATTTT. This gives the protein CASSPITADTQYF.

V gene TRBV5-8 combines with J gene TRBJ2-1; possibly TRBD2 for D (6 bases). V was clipped by 4 bases and J by 4 bases, with 9 bases between them. The CDR3 sequence is 13 residues long. The germline CDR1 and CDR2 sequences are SGHTS and YDEGEE. CDR3 in DNA: TGTGCCAGCAGCCGGAGCGGGTACAATGAGCAGTTCTTC. Protein product: CASSRSGYNEQFF.

The chain combines TRBV10-1 with TRBJ1-5; 8 bases align to TRBD1. CDR3 length: 17 amino acids. The germline CDR1 and CDR2 sequences are WNHNN and SYGVQD (reference sequence). V was clipped by 8 bases and J by 5 bases; unmatched bases: 17. The CDR3 spells CASSNKKTGGFDQPQHF. Here the CDR3 DNA reads TGCGCCAGCTCCAACAAAAAAACAGGGGGTTTTGATCAGCCCCAGCATTTT.

The chain's CDR3 is CASSFQGIWTEAFF. CDR3 sequence (DNA): TGTGCCAGCAGTTTCCAGGGGATTTGGACTGAAGCTTTCTTT. The chain employs TRBV28 and TRBJ1-1; maybe TRBD1 (6 bases). CDR3 length: 14 amino acids. V was trimmed by 3 bases and J by 5 bases, leaving 13 bases between them. In germline, CDR1 is MDHEN, CDR2 SYDVKM.

This chain links TRBV5-1 with TRBJ1-4; D possibly corresponds to TRBD1 (5 bases). In germline, CDR1 is SGHRS, CDR2 YFSETQ. The V end lost 0 bases, the J end lost 7 bases, and 22 bases lay between the germline ends. The CDR3 consists of 18 residues. CDR3 DNA sequence: TGCGCCAGCAGCTTGGCTTGGGACGCAAGGGCTGAGGGTGAAAAACTGTTTTTT. Encoded protein: CASSLAWDARAEGEKLFF.

The rearrangement uses TRBV28 and TRBJ1-1, with a possible D match to TRBD1 (5 bases). The CDR3 totals 13 residues. CDR1 is MDHEN, CDR2 SYDVKM, per germline. The V and J ends lost 10 bases and 0 bases respectively, with 12 bases between them. The CDR3 bases are TGTGCCACCACCTGGGGACTGAACACTGAAGCTTTCTTT. It yields the protein CATTWGLNTEAFF.

The chain has TRBV20-1 and TRBJ2-1; D gene ambiguous. CDR3 length equals 11 residues. Germline V gives CDR1 DFQATT, CDR2 SNEGSKA (reference sequence). V lost 1 base and J 9 bases, leaving 7 bases between the germline ends. CDR3 sequence reads: CSARGRGEQFF. The CDR3 DNA is TGCAGTGCTAGAGGTAGAGGTGAGCAGTTCTTC.